The 29 T cell receptor beta chains below all came from one sample that was sequenced in a study of blood T cell repertoires in COVID-19. Sequenced by immunoSEQ multiplex PCR; TCRdb stores in-frame clones only, minus some. Of around 40,000 clones in the sample, 70% to 80% were seen once. Sequencing input: peripheral blood. The receptors were gathered from a man aged 65 to 79 with acute or convalescent COVID-19.

On this clone: At one boundary the junction diverges from the germline segment, which might be a read error. The gene calls are TRBV7-7 and TRBJ1-1, with TRBD1 as a possible D gene (5 bases). Germline V CDR1 and CDR2: SSHAT, FNYEAQ (reference sequence). CDR3 length: 13 amino acids. The CDR3 here is CASSEGLNTEAFF. As DNA, the CDR3 is TGTGCTAGCAGTGAGGGACTAAACACTGAAGCTTTCTTT.

The chain joins TRBV7-2 to TRBJ1-2; D call uncertain. This CDR3 region has 16 residues. Germline V gene lookup returns CDR1 SGHTA and CDR2 FQGNSA. The V end lost 1 base, the J end lost 2 bases, and 14 bases lay between the germline ends. This CDR3 is CASSLVEVVSNYGYTF. CDR3 in DNA: TGTGCCAGCAGCTTAGTGGAGGTCGTTTCCAACTATGGCTACACCTTC.

This rearrangement joins TRBV5-1 to TRBJ1-4; 9 bases align to TRBD1. The CDR3 contains 19 residues. The ends lost 4 bases at V and 0 bases at J; junction bases unmatched: 13. From germline, CDR1 is SGHRS and CDR2 YFSETQ. The CDR3 loop is CASSPQKPGQGPTNEKLFF. CDR3 bases: TGCGCCAGCAGCCCACAAAAGCCGGGACAGGGCCCAACTAATGAAAAACTGTTTTTT.

The rearrangement links TRBV5-4 to TRBJ1-1; D remains ambiguous. The CDR3 loop spans 13 amino acids. Trimming cost V 3 bases and J 1 base, with 7 bases left between them. The germline gives CDR1 SGHNT, CDR2 YYREEE (reference sequence). CDR3 nucleotide sequence: TGTGCCAGCAGCTCCACAGCGAACACTGAAGCTTTCTTT. Its protein is CASSSTANTEAFF.

This chain links TRBV25-1 with TRBJ1-2; TRBD1 aligns across 7 bases. Trimming at V came to 7 bases and at J to 3 bases, leaving 5 bases not matched to a gene. The CDR3 loop spans 13 amino acids. CDR1 and CDR2 from the germline V gene are MGHDK and SYGVNS. CDR3 in DNA: TGTGCCAGCAACCGACAGGGAGACTATGGCTACACCTTC. Residues: CASNRQGDYGYTF.

This clone appeared a few times. This chain joins TRBV5-8 and TRBJ1-5, with TRBD1 matching over 8 bases. This CDR3 spans 15 amino acids. CDR1 is SGHTS and CDR2 is YDEGEE in the germline V gene. After removal of 4 bases from V and 2 bases from J, the junction contained 5 bases not matched to a gene. Here the CDR3 DNA reads TGTGCCAGCAGCACAGACAGGGGAGGCAATCAGCCCCAGCATTTT. Residues: CASSTDRGGNQPQHF.

This sequence joins TRBV6-4 and TRBJ2-1, with 9 bases identical to TRBD1. Germline CDR1 MRHNA, CDR2 SNTAGT. The CDR3 is 13 residues long. The V and J ends lost 3 bases and 7 bases, in that order; junction bases with no gene match: 1. CDR3 DNA: TGTGCCAGCAGTGAACAGGGGGCAAATGAGCAGTTCTTC. Translation gives CASSEQGANEQFF.

The CDR3 nucleotides read TGTGCCAGCAGCTTAGCTCTCGGGACAGGGGGCGAAAATGAGCAGTTCTTC. The encoded protein is CASSLALGTGGENEQFF. The genes are TRBV7-9 and TRBJ2-1, with TRBD1 matching over 12 bases. V was clipped by 0 bases and J by 7 bases; unmatched bases: 7. CDR1 SEHNR and CDR2 FQNEAQ come from the germline V gene (reference sequence). The CDR3 contains 17 residues. Filled out from reference TRBV7-9 and TRBJ2-1, the complete variable domain reads DTGVSQNPRHKITKRGQNVTFRCDPISEHNRLYWYRQTLGQGPEFLTYFQNEAQLEKSRLLSDRFSAERPKGSFSTLEIQRTEQGDSAMYLCASSLALGTGGENEQFFGPGTRLTVL.

This chain links TRBV2 with TRBJ1-6; 12 bases line up with TRBD1. This CDR3 is 16 amino acids long. Unmatched junction bases numbered 7, after V lost 7 bases and J lost 6 bases. Germline loops: CDR1 SNHLY, CDR2 FYNNEI. The CDR3 spells CASTVGQGAGNSPLHF. The DNA of the CDR3 is TGTGCCAGCACAGTGGGACAGGGGGCAGGTAATTCACCCCTCCACTTT.

The chain combines TRBV7-2 with TRBJ1-5; D gene uncertain. The CDR3 covers 15 residues. Trimming cost V 5 bases and J 4 bases, with 15 bases left between them. In germline, CDR1 is SGHTA, CDR2 FQGNSA. DNA of the CDR3: TGTGCCAGCAGCCCGTCCGCGCTTGTTAATCAGCCCCAGCATTTT. It codes for CASSPSALVNQPQHF.

The V call is TRBV7-9, the J call TRBJ2-1; D perhaps matches TRBD2 (5 bases). V shed 2 bases and J shed 4 bases, with 18 bases lying between them. CDR1 and CDR2 (germline): SEHNR, FQNEAQ (reference sequence). The CDR3 has 17 residues. CDR3 in amino acids: CASSLPPVGGGYNEQFF. CDR3 in DNA: TGTGCCAGCAGCTTACCCCCAGTTGGAGGCGGGTACAATGAGCAGTTCTTC.

The chain combines TRBV6-4 with TRBJ2-1, with 7 bases identical to TRBD1. Germline lookup yields CDR1 MRHNA and CDR2 SNTAGT. CDR3 length: 15 residues. Trimming cost V 3 bases and J 2 bases; bases outside gene matches: 4. Here the CDR3 reads CASSERQGAYNEQFF. The CDR3 nucleotides read TGTGCCAGCAGTGAGAGGCAGGGGGCCTACAATGAGCAGTTCTTC.

J is TRBJ2-7 and V is TRBV7-3, with D possibly matching TRBD1 (5 bases). The CDR3 runs 13 residues. Germline V gene lookup returns CDR1 SGHTA and CDR2 FQGTGA. V was pared by 6 bases and J by 3 bases, with 12 bases between. CDR3 in amino acids: CASSQGLGYEQYF. In DNA form, the CDR3 reads TGTGCCAGCAGTCAGGGATTGGGCTACGAGCAGTACTTC.

The chain combines TRBV4-2 with TRBJ1-6, with 9 bases identical to TRBD1. The CDR3 loop spans 17 amino acids. The germline V gene has CDR1 LGHNA and CDR2 YNFKEQ. With V trimmed by 4 bases and J by 9 bases, 13 bases remained unmatched. The CDR3 DNA follows: TGTGCCAGCAGCCGACAAGGACAGGGGATGATCGGTTCACCCCTCCACTTT. Its protein product is CASSRQGQGMIGSPLHF.

The chain combines TRBV11-2 with TRBJ2-7, with 7 bases fitting TRBD2. Germline V gives CDR1 SGHAT, CDR2 FQNNGV. This CDR3 comprises 15 residues. The junction had 10 bases not matched to a gene; V was cut back by 5 bases and J by 3 bases. In DNA, the CDR3 is TGTGCCAGCAGCCTCAGCGGGACCCCGAGCTACGAGCAGTACTTC. Protein sequence: CASSLSGTPSYEQYF.

J is TRBJ1-2 and V is TRBV10-3; D might be TRBD1 (6 bases). The V gene's germline CDR1 is ENHRY and CDR2 SYGVKD. This CDR3 has 16 amino acids. Trimming left V 2 bases short and J 2 bases short, with 15 bases between. The CDR3 here is CAISELWTDLNYGYTF. Written as DNA, the CDR3 is TGTGCCATCAGTGAGCTTTGGACAGACCTCAACTATGGCTACACCTTC.

This chain joins TRBV6-5 and TRBJ1-1, with D maybe TRBD1 (6 bases). CDR1 is MNHEY and CDR2 is SVGAGI in the germline V gene. V lost 0 bases to trimming and J lost 2 bases, with 10 bases between them. The CDR3 is 15 residues long. The DNA of the CDR3 is TGTGCCAGCAGTTACTCGAGACAGGCAAACACTGAAGCTTTCTTT. Encoded protein: CASSYSRQANTEAFF.

In DNA, the CDR3 is TGTGCCAGCAGTCCAGGACAGGTCTACGAGCAGTACTTC. Residues: CASSPGQVYEQYF. The genes are TRBV6-6 and TRBJ2-7, with TRBD1 matching 7 bases. The CDR3 covers 13 residues. The ends lost 5 bases at V and 3 bases at J; junction bases unmatched: 4. Germline V CDR1 and CDR2: MNHNY, SVGAGI (reference sequence).

This chain links TRBV3-1 (or the pseudogene TRBV3-2) with TRBJ1-1, with TRBD1 as a possible D gene (6 bases). CDR3 length: 17 residues. Trimming left V 0 bases short and J 5 bases short, with 19 bases between. The germline gives CDR1 LGHDT, CDR2 YNNKEL (reference sequence). CDR3 sequence (DNA): TGTGCCAGCAGCCAAGATCTAAGTCCCAGGGGAATAACTGAAGCTTTCTTT. Its translation is CASSQDLSPRGITEAFF.

The CDR3 reads CASRPPSKNIQYF. The DNA of the CDR3 is TGTGCCAGCAGACCCCCCAGCAAAAACATTCAGTACTTC. The V call is TRBV7-9, the J call TRBJ2-4; D not resolved. The germline gives CDR1 SEHNR, CDR2 FQNEAQ (reference sequence). CDR3 length equals 13 residues. V was pared by 6 bases and J by 3 bases, with 9 bases between. The complete variable domain, with remaining parts taken from reference TRBV7-9 and TRBJ2-4, reads DTGVSQNPRHKITKRGQNVTFRCDPISEHNRLYWYRQTLGQGPEFLTYFQNEAQLEKSRLLSDRFSAERPKGSFSTLEIQRTEQGDSAMYLCASRPPSKNIQYFGAGTRLSVL.

This chain uses TRBV11-1 with TRBJ2-1, with D possibly matching TRBD2 (6 bases). V was cut by 11 bases and J by 6 bases, with 17 bases left in between. CDR1 is SGHAT, CDR2 FQDESV, per germline (reference sequence). This CDR3 contains 13 residues. For the CDR3, the DNA is TGTGCCCCTCGGGTGGGGGAGGTCAATGAGCAGTTCTTC. Protein sequence: CAPRVGEVNEQFF.

The chain has TRBV14 and TRBJ2-1, with TRBD2 identical over 9 bases. The trim removed 0 bases at V and 4 bases at J, leaving 1 base unmatched. This CDR3 comprises 15 residues. Germline CDR1 SGHDN, CDR2 FVKESK. CDR3 sequence: CASSQDLAGYNEQFF. CDR3 in DNA: TGTGCCAGCAGCCAAGATCTAGCGGGGTACAATGAGCAGTTCTTC.

This chain joins TRBV7-3 and TRBJ2-6; D may be TRBD2 (6 bases). The germline V gene encodes CDR1 SGHTA and CDR2 FQGTGA. The CDR3 loop spans 15 amino acids. Trimming removed 2 bases from V and 4 bases from J, with 9 bases in between. The CDR3 loop reads CASSLGRSGANVLTF. The CDR3, as DNA: TGTGCCAGCAGCTTAGGGAGGTCGGGGGCCAACGTCCTGACTTTC.

The chain employs TRBV5-4 and TRBJ1-2; D ambiguous. V lost 4 bases, J lost 5 bases, and 18 bases lay in between. The CDR3 is 15 residues long. CDR1 SGHNT and CDR2 YYREEE come from the germline V gene (reference sequence). The CDR3 DNA sequence: TGTGCCAGCAGCCCGCCCGGCGGCCACTTGTATGGCTACACCTTC. This translates into CASSPPGGHLYGYTF. Full variable domain (missing parts from reference TRBV5-4 and TRBJ1-2): ETGVTQSPTHLIKTRGQQVTLRCSSQSGHNTVSWYQQALGQGPQFIFQYYREEENGRGNFPPRFSGLQFPNYSSELNVNALELDDSALYLCASSPPGGHLYGYTFGSGTRLTVV.

The rearrangement links TRBV28 to TRBJ1-3, with a possible D match to TRBD1 (6 bases). Trimming removed 2 bases at V and 4 bases at J, with 9 bases between. This CDR3 spans 14 amino acids. CDR1 is MDHEN and CDR2 is SYDVKM in the germline V gene. This CDR3 is CASSLPGVGNTIYF. In DNA, the CDR3 is TGTGCCAGCAGTTTACCAGGGGTGGGAAACACCATATATTTT.

Here the CDR3 DNA reads TGTGCCAGCAGCACCCAGGGGGGCCACAATGAGCAGTTCTTC. Protein: CASSTQGGHNEQFF. The chain recombines TRBV11-3 with TRBJ2-1, with D tentatively TRBD1 (7 bases). V lost 5 bases and J lost 5, with 13 bases in between. Germline CDR1 SGHNT, CDR2 YENEEA. CDR3 size: 14 residues. Full variable domain (missing parts from reference TRBV11-3 and TRBJ2-1): EAGVVQSPRYKIIEKKQPVAFWCNPISGHNTLYWYLQNLGQGPELLIRYENEEAVDDSQLPKDRFSAERLKGVDSTLKIQPAELGDSAVYLCASSTQGGHNEQFFGPGTRLTVL.

The rearrangement uses TRBV9 and TRBJ1-2; maybe TRBD1 (6 bases). This CDR3 contains 15 residues. Germline V lookup: CDR1 SGDLS, CDR2 YYNGEE. V lost 0 bases and J lost 4, with 13 bases in between. CDR3 DNA: TGTGCCAGCAGCGTAGATCTGGGGGCGGGCTATGGCTACACCTTC. It yields the protein CASSVDLGAGYGYTF.

A note on this clone: The DNA is omitted, as the CDR3 cannot be located on it reliably, and the CDR3 follows TCRdb's listing. The chain is built from TRBV21-1 and TRBJ2-3; the listed D gene, TRBD2, was not tested against the DNA. TRBV21-1 is annotated as a pseudogene. The CDR3 numbers 16 amino acids, ends counted. The CDR3 protein is CASSKGVAGGTDTQYF.

This chain connects TRBV5-1 to TRBJ1-2; TRBD1 aligns across 7 bases. Germline assignment: CDR1 SGHRS and CDR2 YFSETQ. The CDR3 covers 15 residues. V shed 4 bases, J shed 3 bases, and the junction held 9 bases outside the gene matches. The CDR3 nucleotides are TGCGCCAGCAGCAAACCCCAAACAGGGGACTATGGCTACACCTTC. This encodes CASSKPQTGDYGYTF.